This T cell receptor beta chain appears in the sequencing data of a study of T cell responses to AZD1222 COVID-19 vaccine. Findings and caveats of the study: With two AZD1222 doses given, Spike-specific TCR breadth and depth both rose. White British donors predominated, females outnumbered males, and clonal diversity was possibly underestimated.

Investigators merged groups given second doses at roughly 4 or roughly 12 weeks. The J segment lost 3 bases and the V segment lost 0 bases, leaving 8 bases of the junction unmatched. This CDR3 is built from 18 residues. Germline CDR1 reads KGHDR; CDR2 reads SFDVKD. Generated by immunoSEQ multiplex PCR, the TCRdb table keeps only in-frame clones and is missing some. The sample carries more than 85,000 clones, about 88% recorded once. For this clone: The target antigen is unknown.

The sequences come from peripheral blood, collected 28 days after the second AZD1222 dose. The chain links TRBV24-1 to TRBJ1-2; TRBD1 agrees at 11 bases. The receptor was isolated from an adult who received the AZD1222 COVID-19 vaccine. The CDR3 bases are TGTGCCACCAGTGATTTGCGAGGACAGGGGGCTTCTGACTATGGCTACACCTTC. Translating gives CATSDLRGQGASDYGYTF.